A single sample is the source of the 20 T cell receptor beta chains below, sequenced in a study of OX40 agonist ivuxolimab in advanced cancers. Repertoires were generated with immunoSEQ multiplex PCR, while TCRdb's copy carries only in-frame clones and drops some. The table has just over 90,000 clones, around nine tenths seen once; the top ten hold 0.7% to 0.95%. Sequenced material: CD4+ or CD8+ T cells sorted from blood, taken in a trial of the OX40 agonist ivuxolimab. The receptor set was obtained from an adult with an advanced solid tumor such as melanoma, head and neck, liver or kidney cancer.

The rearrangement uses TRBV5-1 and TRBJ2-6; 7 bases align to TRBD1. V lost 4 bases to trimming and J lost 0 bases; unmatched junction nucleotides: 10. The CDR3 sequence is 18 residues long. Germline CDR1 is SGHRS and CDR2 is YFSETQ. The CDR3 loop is CASSPPGQFFSGANVLTF. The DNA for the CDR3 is TGCGCCAGCAGCCCGCCGGGACAGTTTTTCTCTGGGGCCAACGTCCTGACTTTC.

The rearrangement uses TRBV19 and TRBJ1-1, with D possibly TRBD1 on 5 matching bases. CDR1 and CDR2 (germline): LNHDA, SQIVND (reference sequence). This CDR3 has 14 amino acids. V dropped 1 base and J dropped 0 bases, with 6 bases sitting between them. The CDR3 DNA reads TGTGCCAGTAGTATAGGGACATTGAACACTGAAGCTTTCTTT. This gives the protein CASSIGTLNTEAFF.

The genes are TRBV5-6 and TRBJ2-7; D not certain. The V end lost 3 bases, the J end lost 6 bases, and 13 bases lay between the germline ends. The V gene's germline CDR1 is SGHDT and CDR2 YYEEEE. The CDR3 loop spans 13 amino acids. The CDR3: CASSSPLWGEQYF. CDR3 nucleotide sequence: TGTGCCAGCAGCTCCCCTCTTTGGGGCGAGCAGTACTTC.

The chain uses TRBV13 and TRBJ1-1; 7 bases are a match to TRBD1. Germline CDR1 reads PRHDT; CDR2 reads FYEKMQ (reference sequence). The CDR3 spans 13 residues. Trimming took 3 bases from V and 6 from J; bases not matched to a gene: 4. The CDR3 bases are TGTGCCAGCAGCTTCGACAGGGTCGCTGAAGCTTTCTTT. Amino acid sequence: CASSFDRVAEAFF.

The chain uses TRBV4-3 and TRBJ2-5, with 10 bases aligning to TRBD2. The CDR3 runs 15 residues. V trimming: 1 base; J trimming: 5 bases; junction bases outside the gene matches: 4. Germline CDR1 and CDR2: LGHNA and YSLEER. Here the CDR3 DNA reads TGCGCCAGCAGCCAAGTACCGGGACTAGCGGAGACCCAGTACTTC. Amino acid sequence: CASSQVPGLAETQYF.

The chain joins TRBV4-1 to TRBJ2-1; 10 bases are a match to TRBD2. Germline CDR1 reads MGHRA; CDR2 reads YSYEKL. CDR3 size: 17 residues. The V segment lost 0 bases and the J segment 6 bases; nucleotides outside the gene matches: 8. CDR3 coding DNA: TGCGCCAGCAGCCAAGATCGCCCAGCGGGAGGGCGCAATGAGCAGTTCTTC. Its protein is CASSQDRPAGGRNEQFF.

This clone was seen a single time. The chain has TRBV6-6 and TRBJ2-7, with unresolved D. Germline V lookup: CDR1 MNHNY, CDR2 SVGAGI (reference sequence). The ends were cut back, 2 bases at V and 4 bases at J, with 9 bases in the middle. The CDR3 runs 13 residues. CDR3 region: CASSYQLGYEQYF. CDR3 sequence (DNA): TGTGCCAGCAGTTACCAGCTTGGTTACGAGCAGTACTTC.

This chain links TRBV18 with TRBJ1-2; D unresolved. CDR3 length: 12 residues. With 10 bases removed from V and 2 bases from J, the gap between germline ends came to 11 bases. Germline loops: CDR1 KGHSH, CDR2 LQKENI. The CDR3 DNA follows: TGTGCCATCATGCTAGACAACTATGGCTACACCTTC. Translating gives CAIMLDNYGYTF.

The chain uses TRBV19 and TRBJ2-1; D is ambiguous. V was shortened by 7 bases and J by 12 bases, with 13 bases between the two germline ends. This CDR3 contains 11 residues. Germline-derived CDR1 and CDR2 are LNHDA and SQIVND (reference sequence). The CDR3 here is CASMSSIGQFF. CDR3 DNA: TGTGCCAGTATGAGTTCGATTGGGCAGTTCTTC.

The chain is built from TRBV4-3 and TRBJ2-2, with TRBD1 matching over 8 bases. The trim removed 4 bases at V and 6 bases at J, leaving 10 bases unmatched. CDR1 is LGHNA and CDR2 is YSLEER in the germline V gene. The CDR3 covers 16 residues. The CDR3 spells CASSRLGQGNPGELFF. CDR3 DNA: TGCGCCAGCAGCCGATTAGGACAGGGAAACCCCGGGGAGCTGTTTTTT.

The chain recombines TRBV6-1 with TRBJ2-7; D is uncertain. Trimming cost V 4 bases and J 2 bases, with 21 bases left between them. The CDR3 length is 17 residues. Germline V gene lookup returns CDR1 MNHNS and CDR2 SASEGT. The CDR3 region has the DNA TGTGCCAGCAGTGTTAGAAGCTCGGCGATACCAACCTACGAGCAGTACTTC. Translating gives CASSVRSSAIPTYEQYF.

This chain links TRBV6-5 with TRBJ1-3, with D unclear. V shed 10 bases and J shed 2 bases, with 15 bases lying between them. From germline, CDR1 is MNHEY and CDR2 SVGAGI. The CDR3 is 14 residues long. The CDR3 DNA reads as TGTGCCACCGCCGGACTCCCCACTGGAAACACCATATATTTT. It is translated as CATAGLPTGNTIYF.

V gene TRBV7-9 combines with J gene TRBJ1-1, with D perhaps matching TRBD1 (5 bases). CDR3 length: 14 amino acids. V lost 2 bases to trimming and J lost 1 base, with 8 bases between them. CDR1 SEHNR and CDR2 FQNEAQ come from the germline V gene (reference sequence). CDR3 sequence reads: CASSLNGGNTEAFF. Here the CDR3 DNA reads TGTGCCAGCAGCTTAAACGGGGGGAACACTGAAGCTTTCTTT.

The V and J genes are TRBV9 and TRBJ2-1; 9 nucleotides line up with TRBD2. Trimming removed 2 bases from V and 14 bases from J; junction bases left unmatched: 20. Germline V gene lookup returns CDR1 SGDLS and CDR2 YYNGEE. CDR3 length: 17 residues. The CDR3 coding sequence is TGTGCCAGCAGCGTTTTTCCTGGGGCTAGCGGGACCCCCGGAAAGTTCTTC. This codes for CASSVFPGASGTPGKFF.

The CDR3 protein is CASQDARSQFF. The CDR3 coding sequence is TGTGCCAGCCAAGACGCTAGGAGTCAGTTCTTC. The rearrangement links TRBV6-1 to TRBJ2-1; D not resolved. Trimming cost V 8 bases and J 13 bases, with 15 bases left between them. This CDR3 region has 11 residues. Germline V CDR1 and CDR2: MNHNS, SASEGT.

CDR3 in DNA: TGTGCCAGCAGTGGACCCCAGCGGAAAACGAACGAGCAGTACTTC. It yields the protein CASSGPQRKTNEQYF. The chain carries TRBV2 and TRBJ2-7, with a possible D match to TRBD2 (5 bases). Germline lookup yields CDR1 SNHLY and CDR2 FYNNEI. This CDR3 has 15 residues. The V end was cut by 4 bases, the J end by 5 bases, with 18 bases between.

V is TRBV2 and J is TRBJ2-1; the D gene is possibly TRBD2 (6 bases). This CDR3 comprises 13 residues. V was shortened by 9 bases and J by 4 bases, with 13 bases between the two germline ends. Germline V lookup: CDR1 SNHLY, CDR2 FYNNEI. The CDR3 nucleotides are TGTGCCAGATACCCGACTAGATACAATGAGCAGTTCTTC. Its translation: CARYPTRYNEQFF.

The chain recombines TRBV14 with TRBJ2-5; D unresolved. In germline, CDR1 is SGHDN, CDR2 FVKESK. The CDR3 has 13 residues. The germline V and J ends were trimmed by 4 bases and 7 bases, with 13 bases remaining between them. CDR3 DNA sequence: TGTGCCAGCAGCCCCGCCCACACATGGACCCAGTACTTC. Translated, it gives CASSPAHTWTQYF.

The CDR3 here is CASSQGGGSIAGQDAKNIQYF. CDR3 sequence (DNA): TGTGCCAGCAGCCAAGGAGGGGGGTCAATAGCGGGGCAAGATGCCAAAAACATTCAGTACTTC. The rearrangement links TRBV4-2 to TRBJ2-4; 8 bases are shared with TRBD2. This CDR3 is 21 amino acids long. J was trimmed by 1 base and V by 1 base; bases with no gene match: 18. CDR1 and CDR2 from the germline V gene are LGHNA and YNFKEQ.

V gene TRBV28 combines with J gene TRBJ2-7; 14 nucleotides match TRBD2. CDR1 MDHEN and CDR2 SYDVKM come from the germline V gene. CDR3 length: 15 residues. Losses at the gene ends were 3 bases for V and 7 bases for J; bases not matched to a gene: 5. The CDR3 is CASSFRTSGGREQYF. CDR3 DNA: TGTGCCAGCAGTTTCCGGACTAGCGGGGGGCGGGAGCAGTACTTC.